Shown below are 25 T cell receptor beta chains from a single sample sequenced in a study of T cells in Graves' hyperthyroidism and ophthalmopathy. TCR beta CDR3 regions were amplified from RNA. The TCR CDR3 first-round RT-PCR relied on the HTBI primer set. MiXCR, run by TCRdb on the multiplex PCR reads, gives a single entry per CDR3 protein. Of around 700,000 distinct CDR3 sequences in the sample, 18% were seen once. The sample consisted of blood. The receptors were gathered from a woman between 45 and 60 years old with Graves' hyperthyroidism that later progressed to Graves' ophthalmopathy.

This clonotype appeared many times. This chain uses TRBV7-9 with TRBJ1-1; 7 nucleotides match TRBD1. The J segment lost 1 base and the V segment lost 8 bases, leaving 4 bases of the junction unmatched. The germline V gene has CDR1 SEHNR and CDR2 FQNEAQ (reference sequence). The CDR3 is 13 amino acids. The CDR3 DNA sequence: TGTGCCAGCGCGGGACAGCAGAACACTGAAGCTTTCTTT. Translated: CASAGQQNTEAFF.

There are many counts of this clonotype. This chain uses TRBV15 with TRBJ2-6; D is unresolved. This CDR3 comprises 16 residues. Trimming stripped 1 base from V and 0 bases from J, with 7 bases between. Germline values: CDR1 LNHNV, CDR2 YYDKDF (reference sequence). CDR3 sequence: CATSRVGVSGANVLTF. The CDR3 DNA follows: TGTGCCACCAGCAGAGTGGGCGTCTCTGGGGCCAACGTCCTGACTTTC. Filled out from reference TRBV15 and TRBJ2-6, the complete variable domain reads DAMVIQNPRYQVTQFGKPVTLSCSQTLNHNVMYWYQQKSSQAPKLLFHYYDKDFNNEADTPDNFQSRRPNTSFCFLDIRSPGLGDTAMYLCATSRVGVSGANVLTFGAGSRLTVL.

In its sample, this clonotype was seen many times. V gene TRBV30 combines with J gene TRBJ2-2, with D hard to call. The germline V and J ends were trimmed by 8 bases and 7 bases, with 11 bases remaining between them. From germline, CDR1 is GTSNPN and CDR2 SVGIG (reference sequence). This CDR3 has 11 amino acids. Written as DNA, the CDR3 is TGTGCCCGCACCGTCCTCGGGGAGCTGTTTTTT. Protein product: CARTVLGELFF.

This clonotype was counted ten times or more. V gene TRBV2 combines with J gene TRBJ2-3; perhaps TRBD2 as D (6 bases). The CDR3 runs to 14 residues. Trimming pared 5 bases from V and 0 bases from J, leaving 9 bases between. Germline CDR1 and CDR2: SNHLY and FYNNEI. Here the CDR3 reads CASSRGLSTDTQYF. CDR3 nucleotides: TGTGCCAGCAGTCGGGGGTTGAGCACAGATACGCAGTATTTT.

This clonotype was observed at least ten times. The chain is built from TRBV11-2 and TRBJ2-3; a weak D match, TRBD2 (7 bases). The V end was cut by 0 bases, the J end by 1 base, with 11 bases between. The CDR3 sequence is 16 residues long. Germline V lookup: CDR1 SGHAT, CDR2 FQNNGV. CDR3 coding DNA: TGTGCCAGCAGCTTAGAAGGGGGGGCCGGCACAGATACGCAGTATTTT. Its translation is CASSLEGGAGTDTQYF.

A few counts support this clonotype. This chain joins TRBV5-1 and TRBJ2-4; 7 bases fit TRBD1. Trimming took 3 bases from V and 9 from J; bases not matched to a gene: 12. Germline CDR1 SGHRS, CDR2 YFSETQ. CDR3 length equals 15 residues. The CDR3 loop reads CASSWTAGTEGIQYF. The CDR3 DNA follows: TGCGCCAGCAGCTGGACAGCCGGGACAGAGGGCATTCAGTACTTC.

This chain links TRBV5-1 with TRBJ1-6, with 9 bases identical to TRBD1. This CDR3 has 17 amino acids. From germline, CDR1 is SGHRS and CDR2 YFSETQ. V trimming: 3 bases; J trimming: 5 bases; junction bases outside the gene matches: 9. The CDR3 sequence: CASSSTPGTGNNSPLHF. Written as DNA, the CDR3 is TGCGCCAGCAGCTCTACCCCCGGGACAGGGAATAATTCACCCCTCCACTTT.

Only a few counts were recorded for this clonotype. V usage is TRBV6-1 and J usage is TRBJ2-5; no clear D gene. The germline V gene has CDR1 MNHNS and CDR2 SASEGT. CDR3 length equals 13 residues. Trimming stripped 6 bases from V and 5 bases from J, with 13 bases between. This CDR3 reads CASSKRKEETQYF. The CDR3 region has the DNA TGTGCCAGCAGCAAACGGAAAGAGGAGACCCAGTACTTC.

This clonotype showed up just once. The chain recombines TRBV27 with TRBJ2-1, with TRBD2 matching over 10 bases. The V gene end was trimmed by 5 bases and the J gene end by 3 bases; junction bases not matched to a gene: 7. Germline V gene lookup returns CDR1 MNHEY and CDR2 SMNVEV (reference sequence). The CDR3 contains 16 residues. CDR3 nucleotides: TGTGCCAGCAGTCCCGCCCTAGCGGGGGTCTACAATGAGCAGTTCTTC. The encoded protein is CASSPALAGVYNEQFF.

This clonotype was counted ten times or more. The chain uses TRBV30 and TRBJ1-2, with 11 positions matching TRBD1. Unmatched junction bases numbered 8, after V lost 4 bases and J lost 7 bases. The length of the CDR3 is 14 residues. The germline V gene encodes CDR1 GTSNPN and CDR2 SVGIG (reference sequence). CDR3 nucleotide sequence: TGTGCCTGGACACGGGACAGGGGGATTTCTGGCTACACCTTC. Translating it yields CAWTRDRGISGYTF. Full variable domain (rest looked up from reference TRBV30 and TRBJ1-2): SQTIHQWPATLVQPVGSPLSLECTVEGTSNPNLYWYRQAAGRGLQLLFYSVGIGQISSEVPQNLSASRPQDRQFILSSKKLLLSDSGFYLCAWTRDRGISGYTFGSGTRLTVV.

This clonotype was seen many times. The chain uses TRBV3-1 and TRBJ2-1; 7 bases agree with TRBD2. This CDR3 region has 16 residues. Trimming took 1 base from V and 4 from J; bases not matched to a gene: 7. Germline lookup yields CDR1 LGHDT and CDR2 YNNKEL (reference sequence). CDR3 amino acids: CASSQGGGGTYNEQFF. The CDR3 DNA sequence: TGTGCCAGCAGCCAAGGTGGGGGGGGGACGTACAATGAGCAGTTCTTC.

This clonotype was seen repeatedly, ten times or more. The CDR3 DNA is TGTGCCAGCAGTTTGGACCAGGGAAGCTATGGCTACACCTTC. As protein: CASSLDQGSYGYTF. This chain links TRBV12-3 or TRBV12-4 with TRBJ1-2; tentative D call: TRBD1 (5 bases). Trimming left V 3 bases short and J 4 bases short, with 12 bases between. The CDR3 has 14 residues.

This clonotype was recorded many times. The V and J genes are TRBV12-3 or TRBV12-4 and TRBJ2-2, with 7 bases identical to TRBD1. This CDR3 has 14 amino acids. J was trimmed by 1 base and V by 5 bases; bases with no gene match: 1. In DNA form, the CDR3 reads TGTGCCAGCAGTCGGGACAGGAACACCGGGGAGCTGTTTTTT. As protein: CASSRDRNTGELFF.

Many counts were recorded for this clonotype. The chain uses TRBV18 and TRBJ1-4, with 7 bases aligning to TRBD1. Germline V gene lookup returns CDR1 KGHSH and CDR2 LQKENI. The CDR3 is made up of 14 amino acids. With 1 base clipped from V and 8 bases from J, the junction kept 4 bases outside the gene matches. DNA for the CDR3: TGTGCCAGCTCACCACGACAGGGCGAAGAAAAACTGTTTTTT. This gives the protein CASSPRQGEEKLFF.

This clonotype has ten or more counts. The rearrangement links TRBV15 to TRBJ2-1; D is uncertain. This CDR3 spans 17 amino acids. In germline, CDR1 is LNHNV, CDR2 YYDKDF (reference sequence). Trimming stripped 0 bases from V and 0 bases from J, with 12 bases between. This CDR3 is CATSRDLGSLSYNEQFF. The CDR3 DNA is TGTGCCACCAGCAGAGATCTAGGTAGCCTCTCCTACAATGAGCAGTTCTTC.

This clonotype turned up a few times. This chain joins TRBV7-6 and TRBJ2-3, with D unclear. CDR3 length equals 14 residues. CDR1 is SGHVS and CDR2 is FNYEAQ in the germline V gene. V was pared by 0 bases and J by 1 base, with 5 bases between. CDR3 coding DNA: TGTGCCAGCAGCTTAGCGTTCCGCACAGATACGCAGTATTTT. It yields the protein CASSLAFRTDTQYF. Combining the CDR3 with reference TRBV7-6 and TRBJ2-3 gives the whole variable domain GAGVSQSPRYKVTKRGQDVALRCDPISGHVSLYWYRQALGQGPEFLTYFNYEAQQDKSGLPNDRFSAERPEGSISTLTIQRTEQRDSAMYRCASSLAFRTDTQYFGPGTRLTVL.

This rearrangement joins TRBV6-1 to TRBJ1-3; D gene uncertain. CDR3 length: 16 amino acids. V was cut by 7 bases and J by 2 bases, with 18 bases left in between. Germline CDR1 is MNHNS and CDR2 is SASEGT. This CDR3 reads CASISFGRNPGNTIYF. The CDR3 nucleotides are TGTGCCAGCATCTCATTCGGCAGGAACCCTGGAAACACCATATATTTT.

This clonotype turned up a few times. This chain links TRBV7-9 with TRBJ1-2; 8 nucleotides match TRBD1. J was trimmed by 2 bases and V by 5 bases; bases with no gene match: 16. CDR3 length: 18 amino acids. The germline CDR1 and CDR2 sequences are SEHNR and FQNEAQ (reference sequence). For the CDR3, the DNA is TGTGCCAGCAGCCAAGCTGGGACAGGCCCCGGGGGCAACTATGGCTACACCTTC. This codes for CASSQAGTGPGGNYGYTF.

This clonotype occurred a few times. V and J are TRBV4-1 and TRBJ1-1; D uncertain. The CDR3 runs 14 residues. V lost 0 bases to trimming and J lost 4 bases, with 9 bases between them. CDR1 is MGHRA and CDR2 is YSYEKL in the germline V gene. DNA of the CDR3: TGCGCCAGCAGCCAAGATGGCTATAGCACTGAAGCTTTCTTT. It codes for CASSQDGYSTEAFF.

This clonotype was seen many times. V is TRBV20-1 and J is TRBJ1-1; unclear D gene. Germline V CDR1 and CDR2: DFQATT, SNEGSKA (reference sequence). With 6 bases removed from V and 0 bases from J, the gap between germline ends came to 14 bases. This CDR3 region has 14 residues. DNA of the CDR3: TGCAGTGCCCCAAAAAGTGACGTGAACACTGAAGCTTTCTTT. The encoded protein is CSAPKSDVNTEAFF.

This clonotype turned up a few times. The chain couples TRBV7-8 to TRBJ1-5; no definite D call. Germline CDR1 and CDR2: SGHVS and FQNEAQ. The V end lost 1 base, the J end lost 5 bases, and 12 bases lay between the germline ends. The CDR3 totals 15 residues. CDR3: CASSLGVLLHQPQHF. In nucleotides, the CDR3 is TGTGCCAGCAGCTTAGGTGTACTCCTACATCAGCCCCAGCATTTT.

In this sample, this clonotype turned up many times. The chain is built from TRBV13 and TRBJ2-1; perhaps TRBD2 as D (5 bases). Germline values: CDR1 PRHDT, CDR2 FYEKMQ (reference sequence). The CDR3 length is 14 residues. Between the trimmed V and J ends, which lost 5 bases and 6 bases, there was a span of 14 bases. CDR3 DNA sequence: TGTGCCAGCAGCGAGGACCCTCGGGGCAATGAGCAGTTCTTC. Its translation is CASSEDPRGNEQFF.

This clonotype was observed at least ten times. This sequence joins TRBV12-3 or TRBV12-4 and TRBJ2-4; a weak D match, TRBD1 (6 bases). Trimming shortened V by 6 bases and J by 2 bases, and 17 bases separated the two germline ends. The CDR3 length is 16 residues. CDR3 in DNA: TGTGCCAGCAGAGAGGGCAGGGGAAGAACCAAAAACATTCAGTACTTC. Protein: CASREGRGRTKNIQYF.

The rearrangement joins TRBV7-6 to TRBJ1-4; 10 nucleotides line up with TRBD1. This CDR3 comprises 17 residues. Trimming at V came to 5 bases and at J to 2 bases, leaving 8 bases not matched to a gene. CDR1 is SGHVS and CDR2 is FNYEAQ in the germline V gene. Here the CDR3 reads CASSGDRGRWTNEKLFF. CDR3 coding DNA: TGTGCCAGCAGCGGAGACAGGGGGCGGTGGACTAATGAAAAACTGTTTTTT. The whole variable domain, filled in from reference TRBV7-6 and TRBJ1-4, reads GAGVSQSPRYKVTKRGQDVALRCDPISGHVSLYWYRQALGQGPEFLTYFNYEAQQDKSGLPNDRFSAERPEGSISTLTIQRTEQRDSAMYRCASSGDRGRWTNEKLFFGSGTQLSVL.

A word on this clonotype: A read error is possible here, since a much larger clone lies one base away. This chain uses TRBV2 with TRBJ1-4, with 7 bases fitting TRBD1. The CDR3 is 15 residues long. In germline, CDR1 is SNHLY, CDR2 FYNNEI. J lost 8 bases, V lost 10 bases, and 16 bases had no gene match. The CDR3 DNA follows: TGTGCCACCGACCCCAGGACAGGATCGGGGGAAAAACTGTTTTTT. It codes for CATDPRTGSGEKLFF.